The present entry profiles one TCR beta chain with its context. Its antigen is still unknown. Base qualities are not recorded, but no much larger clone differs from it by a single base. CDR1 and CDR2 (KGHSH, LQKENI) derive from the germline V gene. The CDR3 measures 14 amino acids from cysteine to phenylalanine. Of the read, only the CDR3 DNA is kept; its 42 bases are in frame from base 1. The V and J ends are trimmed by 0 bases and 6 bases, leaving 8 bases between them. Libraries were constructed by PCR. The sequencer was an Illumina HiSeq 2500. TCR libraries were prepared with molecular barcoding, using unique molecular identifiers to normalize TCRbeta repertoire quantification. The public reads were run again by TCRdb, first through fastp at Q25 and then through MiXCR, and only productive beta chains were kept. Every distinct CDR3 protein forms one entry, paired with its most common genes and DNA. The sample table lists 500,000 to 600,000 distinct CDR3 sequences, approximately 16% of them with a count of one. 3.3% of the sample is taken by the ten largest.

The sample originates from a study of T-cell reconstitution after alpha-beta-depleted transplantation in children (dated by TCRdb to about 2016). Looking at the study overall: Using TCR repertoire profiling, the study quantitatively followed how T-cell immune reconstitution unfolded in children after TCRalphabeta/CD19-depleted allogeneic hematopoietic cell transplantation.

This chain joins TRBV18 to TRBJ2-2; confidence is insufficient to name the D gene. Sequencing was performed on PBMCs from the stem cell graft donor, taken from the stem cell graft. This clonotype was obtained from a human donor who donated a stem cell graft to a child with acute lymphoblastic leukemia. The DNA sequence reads TGTGCCAGCTCACCACCGATACAACCCGGGGAGCTGTTTTTT. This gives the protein CASSPPIQPGELFF.